This T cell receptor beta chain appears in the sequencing data of a study of T cells after yellow fever vaccination (dated 2019 in TCRdb). A note on the overall study: Libraries from fractions with low cell numbers were prepared with the SMART-Seq v4 Ultra Low Input RNA kit. Two healthy male donors, one aged 18 to 29 and one aged 30 to 40 years, made up the cohort. To follow T-cell clones before and after both primary and booster YFV17D yellow fever vaccination, bulk TCR alpha and beta repertoires underwent longitudinal sequencing. Blood samples were taken at several timepoints before and after primary and secondary immunization, and bulk PBMC replicates and cell subsets were isolated. Broad study findings and their caveats: Because the study included only a couple of donors, the extent to which the findings can be generalized is limited. Computational filtering was required because FACS-sorted repertoires could contain abundant contaminating clonotypes from the bulk population. Compared with the primary T-cell response, the secondary T-cell response was weaker but faster, peaking on day 5 rather than day 15. A small fraction of clonotypes showed up in both the CD4 and CD8 compartments, probably as a result of convergent recombination. After the booster, most clones that had expanded after primary vaccination were detected again (around 96% of CD4 and 88% of CD8), suggesting broad maintenance of memory.

This sample was sequenced with an Illumina NovaSeq 6000. TCR cDNA was synthesized by 5'RACE template switching, through which a universal primer site and unique molecular identifiers were introduced. Priming of cDNA synthesis was performed from both the TCR alpha and TCR beta constant segments. Library amplification involved two PCR steps, and the second step added sample barcodes and sequencing adapters. Sequencing of libraries was done on Illumina HiSeq 2500 (2x100 bp) or NovaSeq (2x150 bp). As for the authors' bioinformatics: Reads were demultiplexed and collapsed into UMI consensus sequences with MIGEC, and V(D)J alignment was performed with MiXCR. Clonotypes responding to the vaccine were identified with edgeR on replicate PBMC samples, with the criteria of FDR below 0.01 and a log2 fold change above 5 up to day 15. CD4 or CD8 identity was assigned to each bulk clonotype according to whether the clonotype was present at higher abundance in the sequenced CD4 repertoire or the sequenced CD8 repertoire. TCRdb redid the processing of the public reads, applying fastp at Q25 and MiXCR, and retained in-frame beta chains. Each CDR3 protein gets just one entry, which takes the most common genes and DNA from the rows behind it. It is TCRdb's table, rather than the study itself, that gives the V and J calls and clone size. The sample records hundreds of thousands of distinct CDR3 sequences, 3.6% of which are singletons. The ten biggest clones cover about a quarter of the sample.

Deletion took 6 bases off V and 3 bases off J, with a span of 23 bases between the germline ends. Via the germline V gene, CDR1 is MNHEY and CDR2 SVGEGT. The CDR3, cysteine through phenylalanine, is 17 amino acids long. Just the 51-base CDR3 DNA is kept, in frame starting at base 1. This specimen's treatment or condition label, per the study, means: live attenuated yellow fever vaccine strain. Two biological replicates of bulk PBMCs were collected at each blood-draw timepoint. A standard Ficoll-Paque protocol was used to isolate PBMCs from peripheral blood. RNA was extracted with TriZol from bulk PBMCs, CD4 and CD8 fractions, and dextramer-positive and dextramer-negative fractions. In the case of this clonotype: Its antigen has not been determined. No qualities accompany the bases; no much larger clone lies one base away.

The sequence came from a man aged 18 to 35 who received the YFV17D yellow fever vaccine. Sequenced material: PBMCs, taken on the day of the yellow fever booster vaccination. Here the chain combines TRBV6-2 or TRBV6-3 and TRBJ1-1; 5 matching bases give a weak D call of TRBD1. The base sequence is TGTGCCAGCAGACCCATCGGTAGACAGTTCCCCTACACTGAAGCTTTCTTT. Its protein product is CASRPIGRQFPYTEAFF.